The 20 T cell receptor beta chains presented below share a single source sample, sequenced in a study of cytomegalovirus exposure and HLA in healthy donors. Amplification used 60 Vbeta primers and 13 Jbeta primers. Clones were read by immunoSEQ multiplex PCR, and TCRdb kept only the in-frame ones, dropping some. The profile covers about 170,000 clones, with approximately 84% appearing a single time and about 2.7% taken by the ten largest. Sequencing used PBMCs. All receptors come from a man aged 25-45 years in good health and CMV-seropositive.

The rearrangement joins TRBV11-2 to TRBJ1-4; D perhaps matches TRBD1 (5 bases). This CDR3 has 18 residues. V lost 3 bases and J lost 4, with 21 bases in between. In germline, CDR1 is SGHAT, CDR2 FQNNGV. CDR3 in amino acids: CASSFGGFLGAGNEKLFF. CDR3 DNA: TGTGCCAGCAGCTTCGGGGGGTTTCTCGGGGCTGGTAATGAAAAACTGTTTTTT.

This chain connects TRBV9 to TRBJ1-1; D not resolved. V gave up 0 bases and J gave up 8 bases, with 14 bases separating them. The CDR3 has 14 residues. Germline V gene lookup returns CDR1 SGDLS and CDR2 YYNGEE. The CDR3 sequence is CASSVGHSLKEAFF. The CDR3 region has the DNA TGTGCCAGCAGCGTAGGACACTCCCTAAAAGAAGCTTTCTTT. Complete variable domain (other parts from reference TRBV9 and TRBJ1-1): DSGVTQTPKHLITATGQRVTLRCSPRSGDLSVYWYQQSLDQGLQFLIQYYNGEERAKGNILERFSAQQFPDLHSELNLSSLELGDSALYFCASSVGHSLKEAFFGQGTRLTVV.

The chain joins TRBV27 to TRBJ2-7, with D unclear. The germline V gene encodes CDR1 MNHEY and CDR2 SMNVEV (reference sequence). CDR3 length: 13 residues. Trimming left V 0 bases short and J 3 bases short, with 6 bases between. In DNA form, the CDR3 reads TGTGCCAGCAGTTTATCGGCGGTCTACGAGCAGTACTTC. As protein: CASSLSAVYEQYF.

The chain's CDR3 is CGSSPGLKSSYEQYV. The CDR3 nucleotides are TGTGGCAGCAGTCCGGGACTCAAGTCTTCCTACGAGCAGTACGTC. The genes are TRBV6-1 and TRBJ2-7; TRBD2 is a possible D gene (6 bases). The germline gives CDR1 MNHNS, CDR2 SASEGT. This CDR3 has 15 amino acids.

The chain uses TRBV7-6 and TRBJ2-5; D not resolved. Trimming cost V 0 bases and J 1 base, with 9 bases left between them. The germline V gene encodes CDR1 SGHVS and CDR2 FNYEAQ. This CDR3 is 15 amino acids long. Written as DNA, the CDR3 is TGTGCCAGCAGCTTAGCATGGGCCGGCCAAGAGACCCAGTACTTC. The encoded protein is CASSLAWAGQETQYF.

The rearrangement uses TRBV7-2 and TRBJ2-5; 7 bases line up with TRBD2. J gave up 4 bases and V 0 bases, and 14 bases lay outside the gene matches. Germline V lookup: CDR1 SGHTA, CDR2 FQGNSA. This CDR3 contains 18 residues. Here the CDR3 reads CASSLARMGGSAGETQYF. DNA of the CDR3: TGTGCCAGCAGCTTAGCTCGTATGGGCGGGAGTGCGGGAGAGACCCAGTACTTC.

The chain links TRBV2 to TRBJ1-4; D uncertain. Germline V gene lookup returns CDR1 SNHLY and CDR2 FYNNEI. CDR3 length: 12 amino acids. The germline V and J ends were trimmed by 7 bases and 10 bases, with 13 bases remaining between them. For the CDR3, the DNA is TGTGCCAGCATCGGGGAAGATGTAAAACTGTTTTTT. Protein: CASIGEDVKLFF.

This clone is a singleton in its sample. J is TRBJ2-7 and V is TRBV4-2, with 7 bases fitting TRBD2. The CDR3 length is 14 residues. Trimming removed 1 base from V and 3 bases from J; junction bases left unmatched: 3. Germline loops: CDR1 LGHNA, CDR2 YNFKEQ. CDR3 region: CASSQVGRVYEQYF. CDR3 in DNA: TGTGCCAGCAGCCAAGTGGGGAGGGTCTACGAGCAGTACTTC.

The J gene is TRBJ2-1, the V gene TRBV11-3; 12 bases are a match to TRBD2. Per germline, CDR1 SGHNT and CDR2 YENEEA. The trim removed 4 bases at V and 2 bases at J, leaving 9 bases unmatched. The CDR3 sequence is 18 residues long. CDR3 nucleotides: TGTGCCAGCAGCTCCACTCGACTAGCGGGAGACCCCTACAATGAGCAGTTCTTC. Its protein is CASSSTRLAGDPYNEQFF.

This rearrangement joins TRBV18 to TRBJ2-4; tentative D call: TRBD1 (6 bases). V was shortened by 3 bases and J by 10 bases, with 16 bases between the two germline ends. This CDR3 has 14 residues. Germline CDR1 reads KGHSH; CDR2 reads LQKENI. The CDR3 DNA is TGTGCCAGCTCACCCACGCAGGGGAGAAGAATTCAGTACTTC. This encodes CASSPTQGRRIQYF.

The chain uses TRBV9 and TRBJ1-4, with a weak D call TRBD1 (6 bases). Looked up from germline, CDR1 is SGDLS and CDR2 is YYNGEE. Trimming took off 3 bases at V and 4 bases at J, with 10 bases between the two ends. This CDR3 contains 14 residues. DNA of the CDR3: TGTGCCAGCAGCGGAGGACAGCTTAATGAAAAACTGTTTTTT. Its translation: CASSGGQLNEKLFF.

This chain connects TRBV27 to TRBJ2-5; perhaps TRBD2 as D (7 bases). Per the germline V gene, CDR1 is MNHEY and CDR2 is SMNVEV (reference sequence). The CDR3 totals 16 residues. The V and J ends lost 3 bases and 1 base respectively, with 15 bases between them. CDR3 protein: CASSFGGGGAQETQYF. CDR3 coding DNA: TGTGCCAGCAGTTTCGGGGGAGGGGGGGCCCAAGAGACCCAGTACTTC.

The CDR3 coding sequence is TGTGCCAGCAGCTCAGGGTACGGTCAGCCCCAGCATTTT. This codes for CASSSGYGQPQHF. The V and J genes are TRBV5-4 and TRBJ1-5; weak D call: TRBD1 (5 bases). The CDR3 spans 13 residues. The germline V and J ends were trimmed by 3 bases and 6 bases, with 10 bases remaining between them. Per the germline V gene, CDR1 is SGHNT and CDR2 is YYREEE (reference sequence).

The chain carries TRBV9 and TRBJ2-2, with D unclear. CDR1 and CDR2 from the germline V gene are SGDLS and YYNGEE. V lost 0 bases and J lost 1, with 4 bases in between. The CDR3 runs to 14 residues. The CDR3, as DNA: TGTGCCAGCAGCGTAGGCGTGAACACCGGGGAGCTGTTTTTT. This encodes CASSVGVNTGELFF.

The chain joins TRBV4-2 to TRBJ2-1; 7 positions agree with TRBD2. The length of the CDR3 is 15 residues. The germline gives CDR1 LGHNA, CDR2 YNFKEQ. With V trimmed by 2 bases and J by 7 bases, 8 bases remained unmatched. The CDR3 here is CASSQRTRGSNEQFF. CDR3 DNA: TGTGCCAGCAGCCAAAGGACTAGAGGGAGTAATGAGCAGTTCTTC.

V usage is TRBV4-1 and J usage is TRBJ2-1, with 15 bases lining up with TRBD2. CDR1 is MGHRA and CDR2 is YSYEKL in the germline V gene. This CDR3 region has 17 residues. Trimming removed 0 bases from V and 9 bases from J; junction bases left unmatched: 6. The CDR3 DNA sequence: TGCGCCAGCAGCCAAGAGGTATGGACTAGCGGGAGGGGTGAGCAGTTCTTC. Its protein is CASSQEVWTSGRGEQFF.

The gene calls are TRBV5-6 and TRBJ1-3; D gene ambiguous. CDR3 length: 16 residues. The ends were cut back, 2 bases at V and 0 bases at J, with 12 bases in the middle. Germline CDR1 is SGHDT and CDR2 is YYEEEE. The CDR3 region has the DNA TGTGCCAGCAGCTTCGAGCCGTCCCGCTCTGGAAACACCATATATTTT. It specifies CASSFEPSRSGNTIYF.

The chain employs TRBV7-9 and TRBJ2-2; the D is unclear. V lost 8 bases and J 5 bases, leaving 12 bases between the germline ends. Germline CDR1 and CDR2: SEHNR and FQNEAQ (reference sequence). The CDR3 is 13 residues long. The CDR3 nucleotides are TGTGCCAGCGGCGGTTCTGCGACCGGGGAGCTGTTTTTT. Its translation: CASGGSATGELFF.

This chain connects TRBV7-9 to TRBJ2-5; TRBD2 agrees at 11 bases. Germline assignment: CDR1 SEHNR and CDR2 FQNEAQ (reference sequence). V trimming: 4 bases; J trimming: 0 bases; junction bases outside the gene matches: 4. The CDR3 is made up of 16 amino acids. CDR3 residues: CASSSPGLADQETQYF. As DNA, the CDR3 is TGTGCCAGCAGCTCCCCGGGACTAGCGGACCAAGAGACCCAGTACTTC.

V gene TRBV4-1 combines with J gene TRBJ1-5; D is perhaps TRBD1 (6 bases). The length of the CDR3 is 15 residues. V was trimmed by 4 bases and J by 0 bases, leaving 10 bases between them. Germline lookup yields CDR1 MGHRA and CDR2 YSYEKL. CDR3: CASSRQVDSNQPQHF. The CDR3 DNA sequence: TGCGCCAGCAGCCGACAGGTAGATAGCAATCAGCCCCAGCATTTT.